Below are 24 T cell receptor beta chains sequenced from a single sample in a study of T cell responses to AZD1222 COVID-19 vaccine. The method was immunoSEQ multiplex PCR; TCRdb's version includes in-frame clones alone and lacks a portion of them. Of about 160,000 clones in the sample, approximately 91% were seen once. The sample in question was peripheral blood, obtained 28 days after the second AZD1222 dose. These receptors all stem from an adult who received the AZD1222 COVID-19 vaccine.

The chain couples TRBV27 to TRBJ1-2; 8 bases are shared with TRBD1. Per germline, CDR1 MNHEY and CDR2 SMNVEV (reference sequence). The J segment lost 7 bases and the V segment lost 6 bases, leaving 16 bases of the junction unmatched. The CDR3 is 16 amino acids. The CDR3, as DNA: TGTGCCAGCAGCCCAGGGGGCCATAGGAGCGATTCTGGCTACACCTTC. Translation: CASSPGGHRSDSGYTF.

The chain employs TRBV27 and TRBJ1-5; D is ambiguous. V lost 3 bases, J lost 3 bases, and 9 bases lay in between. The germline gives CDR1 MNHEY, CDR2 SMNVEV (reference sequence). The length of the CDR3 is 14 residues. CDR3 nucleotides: TGTGCCAGCAGTTTTGTGCCCCACAATCAGCCCCAGCATTTT. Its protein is CASSFVPHNQPQHF.

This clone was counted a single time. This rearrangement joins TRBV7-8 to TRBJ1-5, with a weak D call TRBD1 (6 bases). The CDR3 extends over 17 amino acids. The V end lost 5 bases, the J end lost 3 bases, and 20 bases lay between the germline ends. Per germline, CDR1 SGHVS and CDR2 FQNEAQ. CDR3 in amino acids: CASSQLSPRDNNQPQHF. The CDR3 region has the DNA TGTGCCAGCAGCCAACTAAGCCCCCGGGACAACAATCAGCCCCAGCATTTT.

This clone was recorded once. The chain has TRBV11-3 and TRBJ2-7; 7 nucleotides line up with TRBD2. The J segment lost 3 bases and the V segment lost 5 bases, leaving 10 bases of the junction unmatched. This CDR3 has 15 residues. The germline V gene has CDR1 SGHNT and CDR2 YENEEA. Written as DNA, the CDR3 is TGTGCCAGCAGCCGCACCGCAGCGGGACTCTACGAGCAGTACTTC. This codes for CASSRTAAGLYEQYF.

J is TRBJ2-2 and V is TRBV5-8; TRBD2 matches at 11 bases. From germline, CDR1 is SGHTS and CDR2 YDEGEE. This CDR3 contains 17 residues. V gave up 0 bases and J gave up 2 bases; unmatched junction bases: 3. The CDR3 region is CASSLGGLAVNTGELFF. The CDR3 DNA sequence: TGTGCCAGCAGCTTGGGGGGACTAGCGGTAAACACCGGGGAGCTGTTTTTT.

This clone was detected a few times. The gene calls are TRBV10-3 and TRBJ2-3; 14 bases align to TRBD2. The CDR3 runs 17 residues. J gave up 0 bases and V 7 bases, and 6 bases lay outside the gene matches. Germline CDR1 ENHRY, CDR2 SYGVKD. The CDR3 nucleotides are TGTGCCATCATCAAGGGACTAGCGGGGGAGAGCACAGATACGCAGTATTTT. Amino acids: CAIIKGLAGESTDTQYF.

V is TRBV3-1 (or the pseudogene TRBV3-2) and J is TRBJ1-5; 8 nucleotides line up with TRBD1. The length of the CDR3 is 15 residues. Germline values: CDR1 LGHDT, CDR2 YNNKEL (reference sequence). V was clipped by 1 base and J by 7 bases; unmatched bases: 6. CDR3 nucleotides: TGTGCCAGCAGCCAAGGTCAGGGGGCAGGACAGCCCCAGCATTTT. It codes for CASSQGQGAGQPQHF.

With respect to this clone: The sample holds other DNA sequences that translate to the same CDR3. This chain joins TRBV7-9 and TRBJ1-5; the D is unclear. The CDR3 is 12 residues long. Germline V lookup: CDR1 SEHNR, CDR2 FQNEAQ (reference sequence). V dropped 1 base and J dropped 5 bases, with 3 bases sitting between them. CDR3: CASSLGDQPQHF. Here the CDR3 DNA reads TGTGCCAGCAGCTTAGGGGATCAGCCCCAGCATTTT.

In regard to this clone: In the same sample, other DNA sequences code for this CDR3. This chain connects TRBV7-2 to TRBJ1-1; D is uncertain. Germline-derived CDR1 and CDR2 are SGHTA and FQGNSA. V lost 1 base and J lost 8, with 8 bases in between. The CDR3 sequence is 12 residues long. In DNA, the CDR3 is TGTGCCAGCAGCTTAGTTACTCCAGAAGCTTTCTTT. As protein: CASSLVTPEAFF. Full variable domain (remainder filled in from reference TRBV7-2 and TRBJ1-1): GAGVSQSPSNKVTEKGKDVELRCDPISGHTALYWYRQSLGQGLEFLIYFQGNSAPDKSGLPSDRFSAERTGGSVSTLTIQRTQQEDSAVYLCASSLVTPEAFFGQGTRLTVV.

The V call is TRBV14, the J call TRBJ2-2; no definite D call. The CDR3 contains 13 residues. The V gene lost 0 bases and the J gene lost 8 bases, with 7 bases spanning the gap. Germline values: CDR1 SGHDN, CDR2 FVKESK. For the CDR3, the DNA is TGTGCCAGCAGCCAAGATGCGACAGGGGAGCTGTTTTTT. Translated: CASSQDATGELFF.

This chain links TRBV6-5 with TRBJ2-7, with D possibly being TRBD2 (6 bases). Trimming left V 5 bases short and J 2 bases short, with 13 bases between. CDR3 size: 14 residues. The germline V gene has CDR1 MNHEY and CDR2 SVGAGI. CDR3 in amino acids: CASSQPWGAYEQYF. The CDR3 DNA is TGTGCCAGCAGTCAACCTTGGGGGGCCTACGAGCAGTACTTC.

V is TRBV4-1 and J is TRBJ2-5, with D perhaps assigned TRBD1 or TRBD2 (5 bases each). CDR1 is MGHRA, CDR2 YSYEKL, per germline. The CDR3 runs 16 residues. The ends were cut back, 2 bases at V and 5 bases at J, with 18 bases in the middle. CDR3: CASSQLPGLKRETQYF. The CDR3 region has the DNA TGCGCCAGCAGCCAATTGCCGGGGCTAAAAAGGGAGACCCAGTACTTC.

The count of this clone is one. CDR3 nucleotides: TGTGCCACCGACAACTCGGGAGTCAGGCGTGAGCAGTTCTTC. Its translation is CATDNSGVRREQFF. V and J are TRBV5-6 and TRBJ2-1, with D perhaps TRBD2 (6 bases). The CDR3 consists of 14 residues. V was pared by 9 bases and J by 9 bases, with 22 bases between. Germline V gene lookup returns CDR1 SGHDT and CDR2 YYEEEE.

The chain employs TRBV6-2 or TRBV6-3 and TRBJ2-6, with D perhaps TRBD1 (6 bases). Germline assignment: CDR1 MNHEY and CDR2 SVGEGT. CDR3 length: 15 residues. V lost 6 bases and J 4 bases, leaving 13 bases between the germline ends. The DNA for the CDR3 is TGTGCCAGCAGCTCCAGGGGTTCCGGGGCCAACGTCCTGACTTTC. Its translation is CASSSRGSGANVLTF.

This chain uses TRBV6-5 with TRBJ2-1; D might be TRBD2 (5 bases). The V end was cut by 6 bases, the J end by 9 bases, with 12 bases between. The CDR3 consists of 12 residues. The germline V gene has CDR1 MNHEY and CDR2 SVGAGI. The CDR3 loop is CASRGGSGEQFF. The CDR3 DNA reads TGTGCCAGCAGAGGTGGGAGCGGTGAGCAGTTCTTC.

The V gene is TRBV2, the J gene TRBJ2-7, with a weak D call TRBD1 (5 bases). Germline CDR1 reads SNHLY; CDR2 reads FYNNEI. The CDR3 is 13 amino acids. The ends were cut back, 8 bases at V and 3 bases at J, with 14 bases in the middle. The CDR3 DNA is TGTGCCAGCTCCCAGGGTTCCTACTACGAGCAGTACTTC. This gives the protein CASSQGSYYEQYF. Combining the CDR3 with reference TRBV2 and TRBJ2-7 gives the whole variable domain EPEVTQTPSHQVTQMGQEVILRCVPISNHLYFYWYRQILGQKVEFLVSFYNNEISEKSEIFDDQFSVERPDGSNFTLKIRSTKLEDSAMYFCASSQGSYYEQYFGPGTRLTVT.

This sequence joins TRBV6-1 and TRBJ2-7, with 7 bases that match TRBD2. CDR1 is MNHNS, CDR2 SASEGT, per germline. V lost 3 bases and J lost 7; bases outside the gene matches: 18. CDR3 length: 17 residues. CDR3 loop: CASSEETRAGPRREQYF. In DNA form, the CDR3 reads TGTGCCAGCAGTGAGGAGACGCGAGCGGGGCCACGAAGGGAGCAGTACTTC.

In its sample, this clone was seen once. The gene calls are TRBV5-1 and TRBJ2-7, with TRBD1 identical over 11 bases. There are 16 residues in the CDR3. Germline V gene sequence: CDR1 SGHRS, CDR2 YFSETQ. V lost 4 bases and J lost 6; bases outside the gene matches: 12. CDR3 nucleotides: TGCGCCAGCAGCCCTCCCCGGACAGGGGGCCCCCGCGAGCAGTACTTC. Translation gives CASSPPRTGGPREQYF.

The CDR3 region has the DNA TGTGCCAGCAACCTCACACCGGGATCTTGGTACAATGAGCAGTTCTTC. It is translated as CASNLTPGSWYNEQFF. The chain joins TRBV7-9 to TRBJ2-1; TRBD2 is a possible D gene (5 bases). This CDR3 spans 16 amino acids. V gave up 7 bases and J gave up 4 bases, with 20 bases separating them. The germline V gene encodes CDR1 SEHNR and CDR2 FQNEAQ (reference sequence).

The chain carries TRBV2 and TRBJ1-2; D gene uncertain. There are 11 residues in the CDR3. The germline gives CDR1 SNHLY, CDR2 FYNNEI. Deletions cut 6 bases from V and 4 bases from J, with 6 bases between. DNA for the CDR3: TGTGCCAGCAGGCGGATCTATGGCTACACCTTC. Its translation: CASRRIYGYTF.

CDR3 nucleotides: TGTGCCAGCACCCAGGGTGGGGGCCAAGAGACCCAGTACTTC. It specifies CASTQGGGQETQYF. The chain employs TRBV19 and TRBJ2-5; perhaps D is TRBD1 or TRBD2 (5 bases each). The germline CDR1 and CDR2 sequences are LNHDA and SQIVND (reference sequence). The V end lost 9 bases, the J end lost 1 base, and 15 bases lay between the germline ends. The CDR3 is 14 residues long. Looking up the rest from reference TRBV19 and TRBJ2-5 gives the full variable domain: DGGITQSPKYLFRKEGQNVTLSCEQNLNHDAMYWYRQDPGQGLRLIYYSQIVNDFQKGDIAEGYSVSREKKESFPLTVTSAQKNPTAFYLCASTQGGGQETQYFGPGTRLLVL.

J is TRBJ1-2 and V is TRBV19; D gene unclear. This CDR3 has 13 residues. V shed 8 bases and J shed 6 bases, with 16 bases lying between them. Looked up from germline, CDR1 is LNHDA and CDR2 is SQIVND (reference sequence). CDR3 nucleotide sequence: TGTGCCAGTCCCTCAAGGAGGCTTCATGGCTACACCTTC. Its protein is CASPSRRLHGYTF. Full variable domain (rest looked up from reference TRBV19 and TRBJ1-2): DGGITQSPKYLFRKEGQNVTLSCEQNLNHDAMYWYRQDPGQGLRLIYYSQIVNDFQKGDIAEGYSVSREKKESFPLTVTSAQKNPTAFYLCASPSRRLHGYTFGSGTRLTVV.

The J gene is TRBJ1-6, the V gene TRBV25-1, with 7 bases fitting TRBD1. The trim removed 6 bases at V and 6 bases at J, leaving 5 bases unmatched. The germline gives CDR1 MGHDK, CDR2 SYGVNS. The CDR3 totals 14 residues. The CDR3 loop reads CASSRQGGNSPLHF. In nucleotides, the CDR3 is TGTGCCAGCAGCCGACAGGGCGGTAATTCACCCCTCCACTTT.

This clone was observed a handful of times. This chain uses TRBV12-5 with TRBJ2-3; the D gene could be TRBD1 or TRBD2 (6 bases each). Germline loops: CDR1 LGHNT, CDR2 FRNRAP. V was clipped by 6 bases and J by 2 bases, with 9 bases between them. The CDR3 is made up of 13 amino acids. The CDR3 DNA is TGTGCTAGTGGGAGGGGGGCCACAGATACGCAGTATTTT. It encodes CASGRGATDTQYF.